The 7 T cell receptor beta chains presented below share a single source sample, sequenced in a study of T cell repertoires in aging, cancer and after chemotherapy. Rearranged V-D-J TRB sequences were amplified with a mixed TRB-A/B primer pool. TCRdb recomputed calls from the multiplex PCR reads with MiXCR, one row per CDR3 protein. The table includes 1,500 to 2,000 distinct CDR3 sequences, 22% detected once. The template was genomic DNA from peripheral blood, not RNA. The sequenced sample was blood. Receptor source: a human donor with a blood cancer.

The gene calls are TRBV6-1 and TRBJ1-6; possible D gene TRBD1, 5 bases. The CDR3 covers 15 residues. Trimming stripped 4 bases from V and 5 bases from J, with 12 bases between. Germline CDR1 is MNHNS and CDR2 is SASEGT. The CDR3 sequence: CASSVSGTDNSPLHF. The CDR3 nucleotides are TGTGCCAGCAGTGTGTCCGGGACGGATAATTCACCCCTCCACTTT.

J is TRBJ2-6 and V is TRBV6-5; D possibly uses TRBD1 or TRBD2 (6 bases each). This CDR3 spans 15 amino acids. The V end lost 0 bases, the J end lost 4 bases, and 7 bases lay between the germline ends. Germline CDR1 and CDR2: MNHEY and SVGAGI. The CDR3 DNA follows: TGTGCCAGCAGTTACTCCGGGGGCGGGGCCAACGTCCTGACTTTC. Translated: CASSYSGGGANVLTF.

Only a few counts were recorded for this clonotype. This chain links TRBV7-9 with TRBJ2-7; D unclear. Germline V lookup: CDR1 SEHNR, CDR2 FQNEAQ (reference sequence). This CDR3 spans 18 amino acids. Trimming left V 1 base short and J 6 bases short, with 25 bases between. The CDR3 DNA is TGTGCCAGCAGCTTAGATTACGCCCAGCCCCTGACCCAGCGCGAGCAGTACTTC. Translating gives CASSLDYAQPLTQREQYF.

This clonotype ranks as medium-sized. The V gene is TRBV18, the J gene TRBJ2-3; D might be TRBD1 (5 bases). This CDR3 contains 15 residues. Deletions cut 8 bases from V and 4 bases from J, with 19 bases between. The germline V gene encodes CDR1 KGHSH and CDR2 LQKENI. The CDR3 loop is CASQEMGLYSDTQYF. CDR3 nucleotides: TGTGCCAGCCAGGAGATGGGGCTTTACTCAGATACGCAGTATTTT. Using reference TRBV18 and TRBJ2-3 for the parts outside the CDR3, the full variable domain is NAGVMQNPRHLVRRRGQEARLRCSPMKGHSHVYWYRQLPEEGLKFMVYLQKENIIDESGMPKERFSAEFPKEGPSILRIQQVVRGDSAAYFCASQEMGLYSDTQYFGPGTRLTVL.

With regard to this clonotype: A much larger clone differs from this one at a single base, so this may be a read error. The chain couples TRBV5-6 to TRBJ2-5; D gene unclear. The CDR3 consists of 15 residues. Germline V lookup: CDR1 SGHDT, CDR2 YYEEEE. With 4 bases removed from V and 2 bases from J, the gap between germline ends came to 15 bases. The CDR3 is CASSPLVVTQETQYF. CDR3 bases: TGTGCCAGCAGCCCACTGGTGGTGACACAAGAGACCCAGTACTTC. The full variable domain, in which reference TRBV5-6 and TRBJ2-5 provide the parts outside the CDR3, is DAGVTQSPTHLIKTRGQQVTLRCSPKSGHDTVSWYQQALGQGPQFIFQYYEEEERQRGNFPDRFSGHQFPNYSSELNVNALLLGDSALYLCASSPLVVTQETQYFGPGTRLLVL.

The CDR3 protein is CASSRLAGKWETQYF. The CDR3 DNA sequence: TGTGCCAGCAGTCGACTAGCGGGAAAATGGGAGACCCAGTACTTC. V usage is TRBV2 and J usage is TRBJ2-5; 11 bases fit TRBD2. The ends lost 5 bases at V and 5 bases at J; junction bases unmatched: 7. Germline values: CDR1 SNHLY, CDR2 FYNNEI. CDR3 length: 15 amino acids.

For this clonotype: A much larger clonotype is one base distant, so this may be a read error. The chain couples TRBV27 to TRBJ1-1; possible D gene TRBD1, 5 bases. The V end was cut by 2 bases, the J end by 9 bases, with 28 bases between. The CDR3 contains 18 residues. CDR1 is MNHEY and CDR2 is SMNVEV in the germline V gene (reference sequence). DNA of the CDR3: TGTGCCAGCAGTTTAGCCGGTACAGGCGGTCTGCTAAAAGATAAAGCTTTCTTT. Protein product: CASSLAGTGGLLKDKAFF.